Listed here are 16 T cell receptor beta chains from one sample, sequenced in a study of post-analysis software for immune sequencing data (dated by TCRdb to between 2015 and 2016). Findings and caveats that apply to the study as a whole: Patients showed significantly higher frequencies than controls for a handful of TRBV segments, among them TRBV5-6, TRBV5-1 and TRBV20-1.

The antigens these receptors bind are not known. The library was made by PCR. Data came from an Illumina HiSeq 2500. Unique molecular identifiers were incorporated into TCR beta cDNA libraries to reduce PCR and sequencing biases. TCRdb reworked the public reads: Q25 trimming with fastp, MiXCR clone assembly, productive beta chains retained. Rows are unified per CDR3 protein, each entry keeping the most common DNA and genes. In all, the sample holds some 690,000 distinct CDR3 sequences, and 59% of those were seen once. The ten largest clones add up to approximately 10% of the sample. Sequenced input: blood. These receptors originate from a girl under 10 years old with multiple sclerosis.

The gene calls are TRBV29-1 and TRBJ2-7; TRBD2 matches at 13 bases. The CDR3 runs 15 residues. Germline loops: CDR1 SQVTM, CDR2 ANQGSEA. V shed 6 bases and J 2 bases; nucleotides not matched to a gene: 7. The CDR3 coding sequence is TGCAGCGTACGGGGACTAGCGGGACCAACCTACGAGCAGTACTTC. Its translation: CSVRGLAGPTYEQYF.

The chain joins TRBV20-1 to TRBJ2-7; 7 nucleotides align to TRBD1. This CDR3 has 15 residues. CDR1 is DFQATT and CDR2 is SNEGSKA in the germline V gene (reference sequence). Trimming removed 5 bases from V and 5 bases from J; junction bases left unmatched: 15. CDR3 DNA sequence: TGCAGTGCTCACGTTCCCAGGGGGTCCTCGGACGAGCAGTACTTC. It is translated as CSAHVPRGSSDEQYF.

The gene calls are TRBV9 and TRBJ1-5, with TRBD1 identical over 10 bases. Germline V gene sequence: CDR1 SGDLS, CDR2 YYNGEE. This CDR3 is 16 amino acids long. Trimming cost V 3 bases and J 3 bases; bases outside gene matches: 6. The CDR3 loop is CASSASDRGDNQPQHF. In DNA, the CDR3 is TGTGCCAGCAGCGCATCGGACAGGGGGGACAATCAGCCCCAGCATTTT.

The chain joins TRBV5-4 to TRBJ1-2; D ambiguous. The CDR3 is made up of 14 amino acids. Deletions cut 0 bases from V and 6 bases from J, with 12 bases between. Germline CDR1 is SGHNT and CDR2 is YYREEE (reference sequence). DNA of the CDR3: TGTGCCAGCAGCTTGGGGCGGGTAAAGGATGGCTACACCTTC. Protein sequence: CASSLGRVKDGYTF.

This clonotype was recorded a few times. The V and J genes are TRBV10-3 and TRBJ2-6; no reliable D call. The CDR3 extends over 17 amino acids. Germline V lookup: CDR1 ENHRY, CDR2 SYGVKD. Trimming left V 5 bases short and J 3 bases short, with 17 bases between. The CDR3 DNA sequence: TGTGCCATCAGTACCTTGGCAGGAGTGGTTGGGGCCAACGTCCTGACTTTC. Residues: CAISTLAGVVGANVLTF.

On this clonotype itself: Mismatch with germline at one junction end may stem from a read error. This chain links TRBV28 with TRBJ2-3; 7 nucleotides agree with TRBD2. Germline V gene data show CDR1 as MDHEN and CDR2 as SYDVKM. This CDR3 has 20 amino acids. The CDR3 reads CACSSDPQEWAGDETDTQYF. The CDR3, as DNA: TGTGCCTGCAGTTCCGACCCCCAGGAATGGGCGGGAGATGAAACAGATACGCAGTATTTT.

The genes are TRBV29-1 and TRBJ2-1; D perhaps matches TRBD2 (6 bases). The germline V and J ends were trimmed by 6 bases and 0 bases, with 15 bases remaining between them. The CDR3 has 15 residues. Germline CDR1 reads SQVTM; CDR2 reads ANQGSEA. This chain's CDR3 is CSVWGLPSSYNEQFF. CDR3 coding DNA: TGCAGCGTCTGGGGACTTCCAAGCTCCTACAATGAGCAGTTCTTC.

This clonotype has a handful of counts. The CDR3 region has the DNA TGTGCCAGCAGCCAAGATCAGGGGATCGGGACAGATACGCAGTATTTT. Translated, it gives CASSQDQGIGTDTQYF. The chain recombines TRBV3-1 with TRBJ2-3; a weak D match, TRBD1 (6 bases). There are 16 residues in the CDR3. The germline CDR1 and CDR2 sequences are LGHDT and YNNKEL (reference sequence). With 0 bases removed from V and 3 bases from J, the gap between germline ends came to 13 bases.

V usage is TRBV2 and J usage is TRBJ2-7; 9 nucleotides agree with TRBD2. Germline CDR1 and CDR2: SNHLY and FYNNEI. The V and J ends lost 1 base and 3 bases, in that order; junction bases with no gene match: 4. The CDR3 covers 15 residues. The CDR3 loop reads CASSEGLADIYEQYF. The CDR3 DNA reads TGTGCCAGCAGTGAAGGACTAGCGGATATCTACGAGCAGTACTTC.

This clonotype was seen more than once but under ten times. The CDR3 loop reads CASRPTGGRTEAFF. The CDR3 DNA is TGTGCCAGCAGACCAACAGGGGGTCGCACTGAAGCTTTCTTT. This sequence joins TRBV7-9 and TRBJ1-1, with 8 bases identical to TRBD1. This CDR3 has 14 amino acids. V shed 6 bases, J shed 4 bases, and the junction held 7 bases outside the gene matches. Germline V gene sequence: CDR1 SEHNR, CDR2 FQNEAQ (reference sequence).

The chain recombines TRBV20-1 with TRBJ1-2; D gene unclear. CDR3 length: 13 amino acids. The germline CDR1 and CDR2 sequences are DFQATT and SNEGSKA (reference sequence). Trimming shortened V by 0 bases and J by 3 bases, and 8 bases separated the two germline ends. CDR3 sequence reads: CSAREEMDYGYTF. CDR3 coding DNA: TGCAGTGCTAGAGAAGAGATGGACTATGGCTACACCTTC.

V is TRBV5-1 and J is TRBJ2-2; no firm D call. The germline CDR1 and CDR2 sequences are SGHRS and YFSETQ. CDR3 length: 12 amino acids. V lost 6 bases and J 3 bases, leaving 6 bases between the germline ends. The CDR3 DNA reads TGCGCCAGCAACGGAGACACCGGGGAGCTGTTTTTT. Translation gives CASNGDTGELFF.

This clonotype has a count of ten or more. The V and J genes are TRBV4-1 and TRBJ2-5; D not certain. Germline CDR1 reads MGHRA; CDR2 reads YSYEKL. Trimming stripped 3 bases from V and 5 bases from J, with 4 bases between. The CDR3 sequence is 11 residues long. The DNA for the CDR3 is TGCGCCAGCAGCCAGAGGGAGACCCAGTACTTC. It codes for CASSQRETQYF.

The chain joins TRBV4-1 to TRBJ2-7; 12 bases align to TRBD2. From germline, CDR1 is MGHRA and CDR2 YSYEKL. The V segment lost 2 bases and the J segment 4 bases; nucleotides outside the gene matches: 9. The CDR3 runs 17 residues. Written as DNA, the CDR3 is TGCGCCAGCAGCCAACTCTATGGACTAGCGGGACCTTACGAGCAGTACTTC. Translation: CASSQLYGLAGPYEQYF.

The chain combines TRBV7-8 with TRBJ2-1; 10 bases agree with TRBD2. This CDR3 has 18 residues. Trimming cost V 3 bases and J 9 bases; bases outside gene matches: 17. Germline CDR1 is SGHVS and CDR2 is FQNEAQ. CDR3 in DNA: TGTGCCAGCAGCTTCATAGAGGCTGGGCTAGCGGGAGATAGTGAGCAGTTCTTC. Residues: CASSFIEAGLAGDSEQFF.

This clonotype was observed once. DNA for the CDR3: TGTGCCAGCAGTTATTCCGGGACAGGGAGGGTACCCTACAATGAGCAGTTCTTC. It encodes CASSYSGTGRVPYNEQFF. V and J are TRBV6-5 and TRBJ2-1; 9 bases line up with TRBD1. V gave up 3 bases and J gave up 2 bases; unmatched junction bases: 11. The V gene's germline CDR1 is MNHEY and CDR2 SVGAGI. The CDR3 is 18 residues long.